Listed below are T cell receptor beta chains from one sample, sequenced in a study of CD8+CD57+ T cells in acquired aplastic anemia. Each CDR3 protein gets one entry after TCRdb re-called the reads with MiXCR. The table includes 65,000 or so distinct CDR3 sequences, 45% to 70% detected once. The sample was sorted CD4+, CD8+, or CD8+CD57+ T cells (not recorded which) from PBMCs. These receptors originate from a human donor in good health, serving as a control. Each CDR3 is given with its conserved first and last residue. A D gene is named only where the DNA matches it firmly. Size is stated for part of the rows, as once, few or many counts, or as a class when the clone is expanded.

cdr3_nt,cdr3_aa,j_call,d_call,v_call,clone_size
TGTGCCAGTAACCCACGACCAGGGAGCTATGGCTACACCTTC,CASNPRPGSYGYTF,TRBJ1-2,.,TRBV19,.
TGTGCCAGCAGCGCACACGCGGACGCCGGGGAGCTGTTTTTT,CASSAHADAGELFF,TRBJ2-2,.,TRBV7-2,.
TGTGCCAGCAGAGATGGTACGCAGTATTTT,CASRDGTQYF,TRBJ2-3,.,TRBV2,.
TGTGCCACCGCGGGGGGGAGCTCCTACAATGAGCAGTTCTTC,CATAGGSSYNEQFF,TRBJ2-1,TRBD2,TRBV24-1,.
TGTGCCAGCTCACCAGGCGGAGTGGTGGTCGGAGGGAAAGAGACCCAGTACTTC,CASSPGGVVVGGKETQYF,TRBJ2-5,.,TRBV18,.
TGTGCCATCAGTCCTACAGGGCCGCAACAGCCCCAGCATTTT,CAISPTGPQQPQHF,TRBJ1-5,.,TRBV10-3,.
TGTGCCAGCAGCTGGCGAGGAGGAGGGAACGGCTACACCTTC,CASSWRGGGNGYTF,TRBJ1-2,.,TRBV2,.
TGTGCCAGCAGTGGGGGGAAGGGCCGGGGCTACACCTTC,CASSGGKGRGYTF,TRBJ1-2,.,TRBV2,.
TGCGCCAGCAGCCAATCAGGGTTTCCCGATCAGCCCCAGCATTTT,CASSQSGFPDQPQHF,TRBJ1-5,.,TRBV4-1,many
TGTGCCAGCGATGACAGGGGCAAGCCCCAGCATTTT,CASDDRGKPQHF,TRBJ1-5,TRBD1,TRBV28,many
TGCAGCGTTGTTGGCCTGCAGCACACACTCTACTTC,CSVVGLQHTLYF,TRBJ2-5,.,TRBV29-1,.
TGCAGTGCTAGAGTAGGGGACAGGGAATATGGCTACACCTTC,CSARVGDREYGYTF,TRBJ1-2,TRBD1,TRBV20-1,.
TGTGCCAGCAGTTTTTATGGGAGGGGACGTAACTATGGCTACACCTTC,CASSFYGRGRNYGYTF,TRBJ1-2,.,TRBV12-3/TRBV12-4,many
TGCGCCAGCAGTGCGGCTACCGGGGGGCCAACAGATACGCAGTATTTT,CASSAATGGPTDTQYF,TRBJ2-3,.,TRBV10-2,once
TGTGCCAGCAGCCGGGGGGCTAGCGGGAGGGGGTACAATGAGCAGTTCTTC,CASSRGASGRGYNEQFF,TRBJ2-1,TRBD2,TRBV7-6,.
TGTGCCAGTAGTATCGCAGGGCAGAGGGACACTGAAGCTTTCTTT,CASSIAGQRDTEAFF,TRBJ1-1,.,TRBV19,.
TGTGCCATCAACAGACCGGGACAGACCTATGGCTACACCTTC,CAINRPGQTYGYTF,TRBJ1-2,TRBD1,TRBV10-3,.
TGTGCCAGCAGCTTACAGGGAACTTCACCCCTCCACTTT,CASSLQGTSPLHF,TRBJ1-6,.,TRBV7-2,.
TGTGCCACCAGTGATTTGGGAGGGTTGGAGACCCAGTACTTC,CATSDLGGLETQYF,TRBJ2-5,.,TRBV24-1,.
TGTGCCAGTTCGGGAGGCTCCTATAATTCACCCCTCCACTTT,CASSGGSYNSPLHF,TRBJ1-6,.,TRBV12-3/TRBV12-4,.
TGTGCCAGCCGGGACAGGAACCCGGAGCAGCCCCAGCATTTT,CASRDRNPEQPQHF,TRBJ1-5,TRBD1,TRBV2,once
TGTGCCAGCAGCGCCCGGGACAGACACTACGAGCAGTACTTC,CASSARDRHYEQYF,TRBJ2-7,TRBD1,TRBV7-9,.
TGCAGCGTGCGGGACAATAACTATGGCTACACCTTC,CSVRDNNYGYTF,TRBJ1-2,.,TRBV29-1,.
TGTGCCAGCAGCTCACAGGTAAATCAGCCCCAGCATTTT,CASSSQVNQPQHF,TRBJ1-5,.,TRBV7-9,.
TGTGCCACCAGCAACGCTGACACTAACAATGAAAAACTGTTTTTT,CATSNADTNNEKLFF,TRBJ1-4,.,TRBV15,.
TGTGCCATCAGTGAGCACGGGAGTAGGGGCCACGAGCAGTACTTC,CAISEHGSRGHEQYF,TRBJ2-7,.,TRBV10-3,once
TGCAGCGTATCGCCGGGGGGCGCTTCCTATGGCTACACCTTC,CSVSPGGASYGYTF,TRBJ1-2,.,TRBV29-1,medium-sized
TGTGCCAGCAGTGAAGCCAACAAGGGTGGCTATGGCTACACCTTC,CASSEANKGGYGYTF,TRBJ1-2,.,TRBV25-1,.
TGTGCCAGTAGTGAGAACACCATATATTTT,CASSENTIYF,TRBJ1-3,.,TRBV2,.
TGCAGTGCTAGTGGGGACAACCGACGGAACACTGAAGCTTTCTTT,CSASGDNRRNTEAFF,TRBJ1-1,.,TRBV20-1,many
TGCGCCAGCAGCTTAGGTCGACTCAGGGCCTCTCGCTTCCTTTTT,CASSLGRLRASRFLF,TRBJ1-6,.,TRBV5-1,.
TGTGCCAGCAGACCAGGGGTCGGGACTGAAGCTTTCTTT,CASRPGVGTEAFF,TRBJ1-1,.,TRBV28,many
TGTGCCAGCAGTCCAGGGGGGCTAGGCACAGATACGCAGTATTTT,CASSPGGLGTDTQYF,TRBJ2-3,.,TRBV14,.
TGTGCCAGCAGGCCTGATAGGAGCTCCTATAATTCACCCCTCCACTTT,CASRPDRSSYNSPLHF,TRBJ1-6,.,TRBV2,few
TGTGCCAGCAGCGTAGGGGACGACACTGAAGCTTTCTTT,CASSVGDDTEAFF,TRBJ1-1,.,TRBV9,many
TGTGCCACCAGCAGAGAACAGGGTGCTGGAGAGCAGTACTTC,CATSREQGAGEQYF,TRBJ2-7,.,TRBV15,.
TGCGCCAGCAGTGAGTCGGGGAATCAGCCCCAGCATTTT,CASSESGNQPQHF,TRBJ1-5,.,TRBV10-2,.
TGTGCCAGTAGTATTCCAGGGGGAGGGACCCAGTACTTC,CASSIPGGGTQYF,TRBJ2-5,.,TRBV19,.
TGCAGTGCCCCCGGGACAGGGGAAGAAAAACTGTTTTTT,CSAPGTGEEKLFF,TRBJ1-4,TRBD1,TRBV20-1,.
TGCGCCAGCAGCATGCGGCGGGGGTCTGGGCCCCAGCATTTT,CASSMRRGSGPQHF,TRBJ1-5,.,TRBV5-1,.
TGTGCCAGCACCACTAACCGCAGGGCGAACACTGAAGCTTTCTTT,CASTTNRRANTEAFF,TRBJ1-1,.,TRBV6-1,many
TGTGCCAGCAGTCTTCAGGGTATCCATGAGCAGTTCTTC,CASSLQGIHEQFF,TRBJ2-1,.,TRBV6-1,once
TGCAGTGCTCCTTGGACAGGGGGAAACACTGAAGCTTTCTTT,CSAPWTGGNTEAFF,TRBJ1-1,TRBD1,TRBV20-1,many
TGTGCCAGCAGCGACCGGGACAGGGGGGGGAACACTGAAGCTTTCTTT,CASSDRDRGGNTEAFF,TRBJ1-1,TRBD1,TRBV7-3,many
TGTGCCAGTACCTATATGACAGGGGTCGACGCTTTCTTT,CASTYMTGVDAFF,TRBJ1-1,TRBD1,TRBV19,.
TGTGCCAGCAGCTTATGGCCTGGTGACGGGAACACTGAAGCTTTCTTT,CASSLWPGDGNTEAFF,TRBJ1-1,.,TRBV11-2,few
TGTGCCACCAGCAGAGGCCCGGACAGGCTGAACACTGAAGCTTTCTTT,CATSRGPDRLNTEAFF,TRBJ1-1,TRBD1,TRBV15,few
TGTGCCAGCAGCTTAGCTAGCGGGAGGGGTGAGCAGTACTTC,CASSLASGRGEQYF,TRBJ2-7,TRBD2,TRBV7-9,.
TGTGCCAGCAGCGTTGAAGGAGGGGTTGGGTCCTACGAGCAGTACTTC,CASSVEGGVGSYEQYF,TRBJ2-7,.,TRBV9,once
TGTGCCAGCAGCCCTAGCGGAGAGGGAGGACATGGCTACACCTTC,CASSPSGEGGHGYTF,TRBJ1-2,.,TRBV28,many
TGTGCCAGCAGCCCCCTACAGGGATCCTACGAGCAGTACTTC,CASSPLQGSYEQYF,TRBJ2-7,.,TRBV6-1,many
TGTGCCAGCAGTGGACAAGATAGCGGGAGGGGGTATACGCAGTATTTT,CASSGQDSGRGYTQYF,TRBJ2-3,TRBD2,TRBV25-1,medium-sized
TGCAGTGCTAGAGTAGGGACAGGGATCAATTCACCCCTCCACTTT,CSARVGTGINSPLHF,TRBJ1-6,TRBD1,TRBV20-1,.
TGCGCCAGCAGCCGGGACTCAGATTCACCCCTCCACTTT,CASSRDSDSPLHF,TRBJ1-6,.,TRBV10-2,few